One and the same sample provided the 6 T cell receptor beta chains below, sequenced in a study of spatial heterogeneity in lung cancer. TCRdb re-derived calls from the 5' RACE reads in MiXCR, one entry per CDR3 protein. The sample lists about 52,000 distinct CDR3 sequences, 7.4% occurring once. The time point is: blood at routine non-recurrence follow-up after resection. No cells were sorted before sequencing. The whole RNA sequenced was extracted from tumor, nontumor lung or frozen PBMC. Sequenced material: PBMCs, taken at follow-up. The receptors were sampled from a female donor with early-stage non-small cell lung cancer.

This clonotype was detected only a few times. The rearrangement joins TRBV9 to TRBJ2-1; D might be TRBD2 (7 bases). CDR1 SGDLS and CDR2 YYNGEE come from the germline V gene. The V end lost 4 bases, the J end lost 7 bases, and 15 bases lay between the germline ends. This CDR3 region has 14 residues. CDR3: CASSPVRGGNEQFF. CDR3 coding DNA: TGTGCCAGCAGCCCCGTGAGGGGGGGAAATGAGCAGTTCTTC. The full variable domain, with the rest looked up from reference TRBV9 and TRBJ2-1, is DSGVTQTPKHLITATGQRVTLRCSPRSGDLSVYWYQQSLDQGLQFLIQYYNGEERAKGNILERFSAQQFPDLHSELNLSSLELGDSALYFCASSPVRGGNEQFFGPGTRLTVL.

In its sample, this clonotype was seen many times. The rearrangement uses TRBV27 and TRBJ2-4, with 9 bases lining up with TRBD2. The germline CDR1 and CDR2 sequences are MNHEY and SMNVEV (reference sequence). V lost 2 bases, J lost 3 bases, and 5 bases stayed unmatched. The CDR3 has 16 residues. CDR3 sequence: CASSLGTSLLKNIQYF. DNA of the CDR3: TGTGCCAGCAGTTTAGGGACTAGCCTACTCAAAAACATTCAGTACTTC.

This clonotype was recorded many times. The chain couples TRBV7-9 to TRBJ2-5, with D possibly matching TRBD1 (6 bases). Per germline, CDR1 SEHNR and CDR2 FQNEAQ (reference sequence). Trimming removed 6 bases at V and 2 bases at J, with 7 bases between. The CDR3 runs 12 residues. The CDR3 nucleotides are TGTGCCAGCAGAGACAGGCAAGAGACCCAGTACTTC. This sequence encodes CASRDRQETQYF. Based on the CDR3 plus reference TRBV7-9 and TRBJ2-5, the full variable domain is DTGVSQNPRHKITKRGQNVTFRCDPISEHNRLYWYRQTLGQGPEFLTYFQNEAQLEKSRLLSDRFSAERPKGSFSTLEIQRTEQGDSAMYLCASRDRQETQYFGPGTRLLVL.

This clonotype was seen at least ten times. The chain links TRBV7-2 to TRBJ2-4; either TRBD1 or TRBD2 may supply D (5 bases each). Germline V CDR1 and CDR2: SGHTA, FQGNSA. CDR3 size: 16 residues. The V and J ends lost 9 bases and 0 bases respectively, with 18 bases between them. The CDR3 region has the DNA TGTGCCAGGGGGCCCATCGGCGGACTAGCCAAAAACATTCAGTACTTC. It is translated as CARGPIGGLAKNIQYF.

This clonotype was seen ten or more times. The chain recombines TRBV6-5 with TRBJ1-1; D gene ambiguous. The ends were cut back, 0 bases at V and 7 bases at J, with 21 bases in the middle. There are 17 residues in the CDR3. Germline V lookup: CDR1 MNHEY, CDR2 SVGAGI. The CDR3 loop reads CASSYSAPDRSPYEAFF. The CDR3 DNA sequence: TGTGCCAGCAGTTACTCGGCGCCCGATCGATCCCCCTATGAAGCTTTCTTT.

This clonotype was seen only a few times. The chain recombines TRBV6-2 or TRBV6-3 with TRBJ2-4, with no clear D. V lost 0 bases, J lost 5 bases, and 2 bases lay in between. The CDR3 totals 12 residues. Germline-derived CDR1 and CDR2 are MNHEY and SVGEGT. CDR3 DNA sequence: TGTGCCAGCAGTTACTCCCAAAACATTCAGTACTTC. Translated, it gives CASSYSQNIQYF.